This T cell receptor (beta chain) derives from a study of T cell changes during pregnancy in multiple sclerosis. Repertoires were generated with immunoSEQ multiplex PCR, while TCRdb's copy carries only in-frame clones and drops some. The table shows over 50,000 clones, with 85% to 95% occurring only once. This CDR3 is built from 14 residues. Germline assignment: CDR1 SGHDT and CDR2 YYEEEE. The V and J ends lost 3 bases and 3 bases respectively, with 12 bases between them. The source was peripheral blood, collected in the second trimester of pregnancy. V and J are TRBV5-6 and TRBJ1-2, with a possible D match to TRBD1 (6 bases). The TCR originated in a female donor with multiple sclerosis, enrolled in a pregnancy study. The CDR3, as DNA: TGTGCCAGCAGCTCACAGGGCCGGGACTATGGCTACACCTTC. Translation: CASSSQGRDYGYTF.